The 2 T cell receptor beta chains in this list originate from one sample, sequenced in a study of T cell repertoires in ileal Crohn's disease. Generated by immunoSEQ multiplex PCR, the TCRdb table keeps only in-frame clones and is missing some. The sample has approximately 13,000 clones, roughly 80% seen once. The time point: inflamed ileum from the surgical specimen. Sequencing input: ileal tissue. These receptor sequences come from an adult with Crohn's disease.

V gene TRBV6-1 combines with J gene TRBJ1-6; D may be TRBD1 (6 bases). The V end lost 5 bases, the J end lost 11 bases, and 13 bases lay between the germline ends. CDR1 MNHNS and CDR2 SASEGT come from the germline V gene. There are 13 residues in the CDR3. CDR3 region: CASSRDRRPPLHF. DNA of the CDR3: TGTGCCAGCAGTCGTGACAGGAGACCACCCCTCCACTTT.

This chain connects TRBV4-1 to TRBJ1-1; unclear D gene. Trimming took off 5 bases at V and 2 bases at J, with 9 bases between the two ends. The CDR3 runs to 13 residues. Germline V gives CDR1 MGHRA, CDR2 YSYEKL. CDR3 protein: CASSDGVNTEAFF. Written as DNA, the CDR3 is TGCGCCAGCAGCGACGGAGTCAACACTGAAGCTTTCTTT.